The 9 T cell receptor beta chains reported below all come from one sample, sequenced in a study of cytomegalovirus exposure and HLA in healthy donors. 13 Jbeta primers and 60 Vbeta primers were used for the PCR. Sequencing was performed with immunoSEQ multiplex PCR; in TCRdb, only in-frame clones are kept and a portion is missing. The sample includes fewer than 180,000 clones, 55% to 80% seen only once; the top ten take 6% to 8.5%. The sequenced material came from PBMCs. These receptors all come from a woman between 55 and 75 years old in good health and CMV-seropositive.

This chain connects TRBV2 to TRBJ2-7; 9 positions match TRBD1. Germline V gene sequence: CDR1 SNHLY, CDR2 FYNNEI. The CDR3 runs 15 residues. V dropped 4 bases and J dropped 4; count of bases not matched to a gene: 8. The CDR3 region has the DNA TGTGCCAGCAGTGTTCCCACCGGGACAGGGTACGAGCAGTACTTC. This codes for CASSVPTGTGYEQYF.

The CDR3 nucleotides are TGTGCCAGCAGCACAAGTAAGGGGACAGGGGTTGGCTACACCTTC. It translates to CASSTSKGTGVGYTF. The chain couples TRBV7-9 to TRBJ1-2; 10 nucleotides match TRBD1. Germline assignment: CDR1 SEHNR and CDR2 FQNEAQ (reference sequence). CDR3 length equals 15 residues. J lost 7 bases, V lost 5 bases, and 10 bases had no gene match.

The rearrangement joins TRBV7-3 to TRBJ2-1; 10 bases line up with TRBD2. The CDR3 contains 15 residues. The V and J ends lost 5 bases and 1 base, in that order; junction bases with no gene match: 2. The germline gives CDR1 SGHTA, CDR2 FQGTGA. The CDR3 nucleotides are TGTGCCAGCAGCGATAGCGGGGGGTCCTACAATGAGCAGTTCTTC. Protein: CASSDSGGSYNEQFF.

Note on this clone: One end of the junction fails to match germline, which may point to a read error. V usage is TRBV5-6 and J usage is TRBJ2-1; 8 bases fit TRBD2. CDR1 is SGHDT, CDR2 YYEEEE, per germline. CDR3 size: 15 residues. The CDR3 nucleotides read TGCGCCAGCAGCTCCCCCCTCAGCGGGAGAGTTGAGCAGTTCTTC. Amino acid sequence: CASSSPLSGRVEQFF.

The chain is built from TRBV4-1 and TRBJ1-1; D is unresolved. Deletions cut 0 bases from V and 1 base from J, with 9 bases between. Germline values: CDR1 MGHRA, CDR2 YSYEKL. The CDR3 contains 15 residues. The CDR3 coding sequence is TGCGCCAGCAGCCAAGATACGCACAGGAACACTGAAGCTTTCTTT. It yields the protein CASSQDTHRNTEAFF.

The chain combines TRBV29-1 with TRBJ2-3, with 11 bases lining up with TRBD2. This CDR3 has 15 amino acids. Trimming took 0 bases from V and 4 from J; bases not matched to a gene: 3. Germline CDR1 and CDR2: SQVTM and ANQGSEA. In nucleotides, the CDR3 is TGCAGCGTTGAAGATACTAGCGGGAGCCCAGATACGCAGTATTTT. Translating gives CSVEDTSGSPDTQYF.

The genes are TRBV7-3 and TRBJ2-3; D remains ambiguous. The CDR3 runs 12 residues. Per germline, CDR1 SGHTA and CDR2 FQGTGA. V was cut by 4 bases and J by 4 bases, with 6 bases left in between. This chain's CDR3 is CASSSSPDTQYF. DNA of the CDR3: TGTGCCAGCAGCTCAAGCCCAGATACGCAGTATTTT.

Of note for this clone: Here the CDR3 omits its conserved ending phenylalanine or tryptophan, so a read error is the likely source. This sequence joins TRBV4-1 and TRBJ2-4; 14 positions agree with TRBD2. The junction had 6 bases not matched to a gene; V was cut back by 3 bases and J by 5 bases. There are 17 residues in the CDR3. Germline V CDR1 and CDR2: MGHRA, YSYEKL. CDR3: CASSQPTSGRGENIQYL. Written as DNA, the CDR3 is TGCGCCAGCAGCCAGCCGACTAGCGGGAGGGGGGAAAACATTCAGTACCTC.

This chain uses TRBV5-4 with TRBJ1-2, with TRBD1 identical over 7 bases. J lost 5 bases, V lost 3 bases, and 7 bases had no gene match. Germline lookup yields CDR1 SGHNT and CDR2 YYREEE (reference sequence). There are 14 residues in the CDR3. Here the CDR3 DNA reads TGTGCCAGCAGCTCTGCAGGGGGTTGGTATGGCTACACCTTC. As protein: CASSSAGGWYGYTF.